The clone carrying this TCR beta chain was detected only a few times. The entry originates in a study of T cell changes during pregnancy in multiple sclerosis. Only in-frame clones appear in the TCRdb table, and some are missing; sequencing was by immunoSEQ multiplex PCR. The sample records 95,000 to 100,000 clones, about 91% being singletons. V was trimmed by 3 bases and J by 4 bases, leaving 12 bases between them. Germline-derived CDR1 and CDR2 are LNHDA and SQIVND (reference sequence). The CDR3 is 15 amino acids. J is TRBJ2-2 and V is TRBV19; D is undetermined. The sequencing used peripheral blood, collected in the second trimester of pregnancy. The TCR comes from a female donor with multiple sclerosis, enrolled in a pregnancy study. CDR3 nucleotide sequence: TGTGCCAGTAGTATGCTGGCAGCGACCACCGGGGAGCTGTTTTTT. Residues: CASSMLAATTGELFF.